This passage covers 27 T cell receptor beta chains from one sample sequenced in a study of beta chain features in type 1 diabetes. Overall study results and limits: In every one of the four CD4+ subsets, TCRB CDR3s were moderately but significantly shorter in Type 1 diabetes patients.

Their antigen targets remain unknown. Expressed TCRB transcripts were sequenced because the entire RNA isolate underwent reverse transcription. This table comes from immunoSEQ multiplex PCR, and its TCRdb copy is limited to in-frame clones, with some not included. The sample has hundreds of thousands of clones, roughly an eighth seen once; the top ten hold about 0.01%. Sequencing was performed on naive CD4+ T cells from blood. The receptor set was obtained from a woman younger than 35 with type 1 diabetes.

This clone has only a few counts. This sequence joins TRBV29-1 and TRBJ1-2, with D unresolved. The V end lost 3 bases, the J end lost 8 bases, and 16 bases lay between the germline ends. Germline CDR1 SQVTM, CDR2 ANQGSEA. The CDR3 extends over 13 amino acids. CDR3 DNA: TGCAGCGTTGAGGGAATATGGGGAGGCGGCTACACCTTC. This translates into CSVEGIWGGGYTF.

This chain connects TRBV4-3 to TRBJ1-2; 9 nucleotides line up with TRBD1. After removal of 3 bases from V and 8 bases from J, the junction contained 4 bases not matched to a gene. This CDR3 region has 13 residues. Germline CDR1 is LGHNA and CDR2 is YSLEER. In nucleotides, the CDR3 is TGCGCCAGCAGCCAGGACAGGGGTCGGGGCTACACCTTC. It encodes CASSQDRGRGYTF.

As for this clone: This specimen includes other DNA sequences encoding the same CDR3. V gene TRBV11-2 combines with J gene TRBJ2-5; a weak D match, TRBD2 (5 bases). V gave up 1 base and J gave up 5 bases, with 11 bases separating them. This CDR3 spans 14 amino acids. Germline V gene sequence: CDR1 SGHAT, CDR2 FQNNGV. The CDR3 loop is CASSLGLAGETQYF. As DNA, the CDR3 is TGTGCCAGCAGCTTAGGGCTTGCGGGCGAGACCCAGTACTTC. Together with reference TRBV11-2 and TRBJ2-5, the CDR3 gives the full variable domain: EAGVAQSPRYKIIEKRQSVAFWCNPISGHATLYWYQQILGQGPKLLIQFQNNGVVDDSQLPKDRFSAERLKGVDSTLKIQPAKLEDSAVYLCASSLGLAGETQYFGPGTRLLVL.

In this sample, this clone turned up a few times. The rearrangement links TRBV30 to TRBJ2-2; no firm D call. CDR1 and CDR2 from the germline V gene are GTSNPN and SVGIG (reference sequence). Trimming removed 4 bases at V and 1 base at J, with 19 bases between. The CDR3 loop spans 17 amino acids. The CDR3 sequence: CAWNKARTAWNTGELFF. The CDR3 bases are TGTGCCTGGAATAAAGCGAGAACGGCCTGGAACACCGGGGAGCTGTTTTTT.

This clone was observed a handful of times. The chain is built from TRBV4-1 and TRBJ2-5, with a tentative D call TRBD1 (5 bases). CDR3 length equals 15 residues. V was shortened by 3 bases and J by 2 bases, with 13 bases between the two germline ends. Germline V gene lookup returns CDR1 MGHRA and CDR2 YSYEKL. CDR3 region: CASSQGQVAQETQYF. The DNA of the CDR3 is TGCGCCAGCAGCCAGGGGCAGGTTGCTCAAGAGACCCAGTACTTC.

A few counts support this clone. V and J are TRBV5-6 and TRBJ2-5; 12 nucleotides match TRBD1. Per the germline V gene, CDR1 is SGHDT and CDR2 is YYEEEE. The trim removed 4 bases at V and 5 bases at J, leaving 6 bases unmatched. The CDR3 totals 15 residues. This chain's CDR3 is CASSQGQGARETQYF. The CDR3 DNA reads as TGTGCCAGCAGCCAGGGACAGGGGGCACGGGAGACCCAGTACTTC.

This chain connects TRBV19 to TRBJ2-1, with 12 bases aligning to TRBD2. This CDR3 is 16 amino acids long. With V trimmed by 4 bases and J by 0 bases, 1 base remained unmatched. Germline-derived CDR1 and CDR2 are LNHDA and SQIVND (reference sequence). Written as DNA, the CDR3 is TGTGCCAGTAGTAGACTAGCGGGAGACTCCTACAATGAGCAGTTCTTC. As protein: CASSRLAGDSYNEQFF.

This clone was recorded a few times. V gene TRBV4-2 combines with J gene TRBJ1-4, with 8 nucleotides matching TRBD1. V lost 4 bases and J lost 7; bases outside the gene matches: 5. CDR1 LGHNA and CDR2 YNFKEQ come from the germline V gene. CDR3 size: 14 residues. The CDR3 region has the DNA TGTGCCAGCAGCCCCGGACAGGGCTCTGAAAAACTGTTTTTT. It codes for CASSPGQGSEKLFF.

This clone has a handful of counts. Here the CDR3 DNA reads TGTGCCAGCAGCCCCGGGTCCAGCTCCTACAATGAGCAGTTCTTC. Its translation: CASSPGSSSYNEQFF. V usage is TRBV11-2 and J usage is TRBJ2-1; D unresolved. V shed 5 bases and J shed 0 bases, with 11 bases lying between them. Germline V lookup: CDR1 SGHAT, CDR2 FQNNGV. This CDR3 comprises 15 residues.

The rearrangement uses TRBV4-3 and TRBJ2-7; no reliable D call. The V end lost 0 bases, the J end lost 1 base, and 16 bases lay between the germline ends. The CDR3 runs to 17 residues. Germline values: CDR1 LGHNA, CDR2 YSLEER. Here the CDR3 reads CASSQERGAVPSYEQYF. The CDR3 region has the DNA TGCGCCAGCAGCCAAGAAAGAGGCGCGGTGCCGTCCTACGAGCAGTACTTC.

The genes are TRBV6-4 and TRBJ2-3; 8 bases align to TRBD1. V lost 2 bases, J lost 12 bases, and 4 bases stayed unmatched. The CDR3 covers 12 residues. The germline CDR1 and CDR2 sequences are MRHNA and SNTAGT. CDR3 DNA: TGTGCCAGCAGTGACCCGGACAGGGTTCAGTATTTT. Its protein is CASSDPDRVQYF.

This chain uses TRBV19 with TRBJ2-1; TRBD2 might be the D (5 bases). The CDR3 is 14 amino acids. V lost 4 bases, J lost 6 bases, and 13 bases lay in between. Germline V gives CDR1 LNHDA, CDR2 SQIVND (reference sequence). The CDR3 DNA follows: TGTGCCAGTAGTACGGGGAGTCATTCCAATGAGCAGTTCTTC. Translated: CASSTGSHSNEQFF.

This clone turned up a few times. The chain joins TRBV28 to TRBJ2-1; TRBD1 agrees at 7 bases. Germline CDR1 and CDR2: MDHEN and SYDVKM. This CDR3 comprises 12 residues. V dropped 6 bases and J dropped 9; count of bases not matched to a gene: 5. CDR3 sequence: CASSLDRAEQFF. CDR3 bases: TGTGCCAGCAGCCTCGACAGGGCTGAGCAGTTCTTC.

The table lists this clone with a few counts. This rearrangement joins TRBV19 to TRBJ2-7; TRBD2 aligns across 8 bases. Germline-derived CDR1 and CDR2 are LNHDA and SQIVND (reference sequence). The CDR3 loop spans 12 amino acids. Trimming at V came to 10 bases and at J to 2 bases, leaving 4 bases not matched to a gene. In DNA form, the CDR3 reads TGTGCCACCCAGCGGGAGACCTACGAGCAGTACTTC. Its protein is CATQRETYEQYF.

The chain couples TRBV14 to TRBJ2-5, with a tentative D call TRBD2 (5 bases). Germline V gene lookup returns CDR1 SGHDN and CDR2 FVKESK. There are 14 residues in the CDR3. V lost 2 bases and J 4 bases, leaving 11 bases between the germline ends. The CDR3 loop reads CASSQRGLRETQYF. In DNA form, the CDR3 reads TGTGCCAGCAGCCAACGGGGTCTACGAGAGACCCAGTACTTC.

V is TRBV5-4 and J is TRBJ2-7; weak D call: TRBD2 (6 bases). The CDR3 loop spans 15 amino acids. CDR1 and CDR2 (germline): SGHNT, YYREEE (reference sequence). Trimming removed 4 bases from V and 3 bases from J, with 17 bases in between. The CDR3 spells CASSGGGTGLYEQYF. In nucleotides, the CDR3 is TGTGCCAGCAGCGGCGGCGGGACCGGGCTCTACGAGCAGTACTTC.

This clone was seen more than once but under ten times. V is TRBV7-9 and J is TRBJ1-2; D gene ambiguous. V was cut by 5 bases and J by 8 bases, with 12 bases left in between. Germline CDR1 reads SEHNR; CDR2 reads FQNEAQ (reference sequence). The CDR3 runs to 12 residues. The DNA for the CDR3 is TGTGCCAGCAGCCCCTCAGTGGGCGGCTACACCTTC. It yields the protein CASSPSVGGYTF.

The chain carries TRBV9 and TRBJ2-1; TRBD2 matches 8 bases. V was pared by 3 bases and J by 7 bases, with 18 bases of the junction left unmatched. Germline V CDR1 and CDR2: SGDLS, YYNGEE. CDR3 length: 18 residues. The CDR3 region has the DNA TGTGCCAGCAGCGAGAGCGGGGGACTTGCGGGAGTGGGGAATGAGCAGTTCTTC. Translated: CASSESGGLAGVGNEQFF.

Concerning this clone itself: Other DNA sequences in the same sample also yield this CDR3. The gene calls are TRBV28 and TRBJ1-5; possible D gene TRBD1, 6 bases. V was pared by 6 bases and J by 2 bases, with 8 bases between. CDR1 is MDHEN and CDR2 is SYDVKM in the germline V gene. CDR3 length: 13 residues. In DNA, the CDR3 is TGTGCCAGCAGACAGGGTGGCAATCAGCCCCAGCATTTT. This codes for CASRQGGNQPQHF.

This chain links TRBV27 with TRBJ2-7; 7 bases match TRBD2. Germline V gene sequence: CDR1 MNHEY, CDR2 SMNVEV (reference sequence). Losses at the gene ends were 2 bases for V and 4 bases for J; bases not matched to a gene: 8. This CDR3 is 15 amino acids long. The CDR3 DNA follows: TGTGCCAGCAGTTTAGGCAGCGACGGGGGGTACGAGCAGTACTTC. Translating gives CASSLGSDGGYEQYF.

The sample holds a few counts of this clone. The V call is TRBV4-3, the J call TRBJ2-3; TRBD2 agrees at 12 bases. This CDR3 has 16 residues. Germline values: CDR1 LGHNA, CDR2 YSLEER. With V trimmed by 5 bases and J by 4 bases, 7 bases remained unmatched. This CDR3 reads CASSKILAGGSDTQYF. The CDR3, as DNA: TGCGCCAGCAGCAAAATCCTAGCGGGAGGGTCAGATACGCAGTATTTT.

This clone was counted a few times. The V call is TRBV25-1, the J call TRBJ2-7; the match to TRBD1 covers 9 bases. The CDR3 totals 17 residues. Germline-derived CDR1 and CDR2 are MGHDK and SYGVNS. V was clipped by 3 bases and J by 0 bases; unmatched bases: 9. The CDR3 DNA reads as TGTGCCAGCAGTGATACAGGGGGCCATCTCAGCTCCTACGAGCAGTACTTC. Protein: CASSDTGGHLSSYEQYF.

This rearrangement joins TRBV28 to TRBJ1-2, with D uncertain. Per the germline V gene, CDR1 is MDHEN and CDR2 is SYDVKM. The CDR3 runs to 13 residues. Between the trimmed V and J ends, which lost 5 bases and 5 bases, there was a span of 12 bases. The CDR3 DNA follows: TGTGCCAGCAGTGTCGCTGAGAAATATGGCTACACCTTC. Its translation: CASSVAEKYGYTF.

The chain recombines TRBV9 with TRBJ1-4, with D perhaps TRBD1 (6 bases). CDR1 and CDR2 (germline): SGDLS, YYNGEE. The ends were cut back, 0 bases at V and 7 bases at J, with 7 bases in the middle. This CDR3 has 13 residues. Here the CDR3 DNA reads TGTGCCAGCAGCGTAGGACAGGTTGAAAAACTGTTTTTT. Protein product: CASSVGQVEKLFF.

The chain has TRBV14 and TRBJ2-3; D is unresolved. This CDR3 has 11 amino acids. CDR1 is SGHDN and CDR2 is FVKESK in the germline V gene. The V and J ends lost 3 bases and 8 bases respectively, with 6 bases between them. CDR3 loop: CASSHSVTQYF. CDR3 bases: TGTGCCAGCAGCCACAGCGTTACGCAGTATTTT.

This chain joins TRBV6-1 and TRBJ1-2; D gene uncertain. The V and J ends lost 7 bases and 4 bases respectively, with 19 bases between them. CDR3 length: 15 residues. The germline CDR1 and CDR2 sequences are MNHNS and SASEGT. CDR3 residues: CASKEGVALSYGYTF. The CDR3, as DNA: TGTGCCAGCAAGGAGGGAGTCGCACTATCCTATGGCTACACCTTC.

In its sample, this clone was seen a few times. The rearrangement joins TRBV2 to TRBJ2-7; a possible D gene is TRBD2 (5 bases). Germline V gene lookup returns CDR1 SNHLY and CDR2 FYNNEI. The CDR3 is made up of 14 amino acids. V lost 4 bases to trimming and J lost 2 bases, with 12 bases between them. CDR3 sequence: CASSARTWAYEQYF. DNA for the CDR3: TGTGCCAGCAGTGCCCGGACTTGGGCCTACGAGCAGTACTTC.